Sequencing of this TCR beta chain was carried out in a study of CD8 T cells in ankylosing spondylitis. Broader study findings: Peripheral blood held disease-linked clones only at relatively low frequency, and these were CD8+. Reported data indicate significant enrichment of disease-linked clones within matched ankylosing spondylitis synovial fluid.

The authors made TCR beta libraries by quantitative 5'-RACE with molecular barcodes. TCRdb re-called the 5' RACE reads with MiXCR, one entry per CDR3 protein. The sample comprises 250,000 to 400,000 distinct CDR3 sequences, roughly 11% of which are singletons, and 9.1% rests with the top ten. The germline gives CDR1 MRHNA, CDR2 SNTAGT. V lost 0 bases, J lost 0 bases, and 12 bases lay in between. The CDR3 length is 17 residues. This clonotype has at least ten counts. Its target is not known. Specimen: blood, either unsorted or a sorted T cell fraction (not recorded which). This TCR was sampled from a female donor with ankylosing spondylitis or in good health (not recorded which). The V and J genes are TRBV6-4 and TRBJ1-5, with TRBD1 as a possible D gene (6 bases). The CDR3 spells CASSDSRGGYSNQPQHF. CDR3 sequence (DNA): TGTGCCAGCAGTGACTCGAGGGGGGGGTATAGCAATCAGCCCCAGCATTTT.